This T cell receptor (beta chain) was recorded in a study of T-cell reconstitution after alpha-beta-depleted transplantation in children. Unique molecular identifiers were used to barcode this TCRbeta library. In TCRdb, the PCR reads were re-called with MiXCR into one record per CDR3 protein. The sample has about 500,000 distinct CDR3 sequences; roughly 10% are singletons. Germline-derived CDR1 and CDR2 are KGHSH and LQKENI. The CDR3 runs to 16 residues. Germline trimming cut 0 bases from V and 5 bases from J; bases unmatched to any gene: 5. The specimen was PBMCs, mostly from graft donor cells, collected 180 days after TCRalphabeta/CD19-depleted stem cell transplant. This sequence originates from a female patient under 10 years old who had a stem cell transplant for aplastic anemia, so the T cells may come from the graft donor. The chain employs TRBV18 and TRBJ2-7; TRBD2 agrees at 12 bases. The CDR3 region has the DNA TGTGCCAGCTCACCACCCGGACTAGCGGGATCTGACGAGCAGTACTTC. This translates into CASSPPGLAGSDEQYF.